The rows below give T cell receptor beta chains drawn from one sample of a study of cytomegalovirus exposure and HLA in healthy donors. Some clones are missing from TCRdb's copy, which holds only in-frame ones; the method was immunoSEQ multiplex PCR. Found here are about 150,000 clones, about 88% of them singletons; the top ten hold approximately 3.1%. The sequenced sample was PBMCs. Source of these receptors: a man younger than 35 in good health and CMV-seronegative. The CDR3 runs from the conserved cysteine through the conserved F or W. D genes are given only for firm matches. For some rows the clone size is stated as once, few or many, or as a class when expanded; others skip it.

cdr3_nt | cdr3_aa | j_call | d_call | clone_size | v_call
TGTGCCAGTAGTATTTCAGGGGAAGCTAACTATGGCTACACCTTC | CASSISGEANYGYTF | TRBJ1-2 | . | once | TRBV19
TGTGCCAGCAGTTCACTAGCAATACAAGAGACCCAGTACTTC | CASSSLAIQETQYF | TRBJ2-5 | . | . | TRBV7-9
TGTGCCAGCAGCTACAGCAACTATGGCTACACCTTC | CASSYSNYGYTF | TRBJ1-2 | . | . | TRBV28
TGTGCCAGCAGATCTCCGAGGGCAGCCGGAAACACCATATATTTT | CASRSPRAAGNTIYF | TRBJ1-3 | . | once | TRBV11-2
TGTGCCACCAGCAGACGTCGAGAAGGTCCTCGGGAGCCCCAGCATTTT | CATSRRREGPREPQHF | TRBJ1-5 | . | . | TRBV15
TGTGCCAGCAGTGGGAGATACGAGCAGTACTTC | CASSGRYEQYF | TRBJ2-7 | . | . | TRBV6-5
TGCGCCAGCAGCCTGGACACAGGGAGCAATCAGCCCCAGCATTTT | CASSLDTGSNQPQHF | TRBJ1-5 | . | few | TRBV5-1
TGTGCCAGCAGCCCGGGACTTTTGAACGAGCAGTACTTC | CASSPGLLNEQYF | TRBJ2-7 | . | once | TRBV9
TGCGCCAGCAGCCAAGATCGTCAGGGGGCGAAGGATGAGCAGTTCTTC | CASSQDRQGAKDEQFF | TRBJ2-1 | TRBD1 | . | TRBV4-1
TGTGCCAGCAGACGGCCGGGGGGAAACTATGGCTACACCTTC | CASRRPGGNYGYTF | TRBJ1-2 | . | . | TRBV7-2
TGTGCCAGCAGTTTGAGCGGTTCCTACAATGAGCAGTTCTTC | CASSLSGSYNEQFF | TRBJ2-1 | . | . | TRBV27